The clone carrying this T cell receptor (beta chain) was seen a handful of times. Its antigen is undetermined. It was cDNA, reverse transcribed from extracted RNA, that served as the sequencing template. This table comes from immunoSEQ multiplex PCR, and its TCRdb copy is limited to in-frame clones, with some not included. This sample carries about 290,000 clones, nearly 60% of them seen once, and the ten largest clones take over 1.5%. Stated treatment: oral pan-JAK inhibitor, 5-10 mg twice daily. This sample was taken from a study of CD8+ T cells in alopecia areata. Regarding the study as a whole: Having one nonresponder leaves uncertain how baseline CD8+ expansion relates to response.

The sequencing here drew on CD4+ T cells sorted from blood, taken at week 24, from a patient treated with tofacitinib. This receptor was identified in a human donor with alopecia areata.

The CDR3 protein is CASSQGAQGGEQYF. CDR3 bases: TGCGCCAGCAGCCAGGGGGCACAGGGGGGCGAGCAGTACTTC. The chain combines TRBV4-3 with TRBJ2-7, with 8 bases lining up with TRBD1. From germline, CDR1 is LGHNA and CDR2 YSLEER. J was trimmed by 6 bases and V by 3 bases; bases with no gene match: 7. The CDR3 consists of 14 residues.